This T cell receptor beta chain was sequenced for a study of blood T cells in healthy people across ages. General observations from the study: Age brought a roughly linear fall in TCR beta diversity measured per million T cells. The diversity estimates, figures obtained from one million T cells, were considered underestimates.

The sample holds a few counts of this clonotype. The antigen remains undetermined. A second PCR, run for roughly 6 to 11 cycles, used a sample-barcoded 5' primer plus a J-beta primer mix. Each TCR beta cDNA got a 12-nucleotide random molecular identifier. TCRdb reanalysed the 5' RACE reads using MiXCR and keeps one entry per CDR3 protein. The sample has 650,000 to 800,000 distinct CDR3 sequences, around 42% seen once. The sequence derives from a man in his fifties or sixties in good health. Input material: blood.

The CDR3 here is CASSLRNSASSYNEQFF. CDR3 nucleotide sequence: TGTGCCAGCAGCTTAAGGAATAGCGCGAGCTCCTACAATGAGCAGTTCTTC. The chain recombines TRBV7-9 with TRBJ2-1; tentative D call: TRBD2 (5 bases). V lost 2 bases and J 0 bases, leaving 14 bases between the germline ends. Germline lookup yields CDR1 SEHNR and CDR2 FQNEAQ (reference sequence). CDR3 length: 17 amino acids.